These 8 T cell receptor beta chains originate from one sample sequenced in a study of T cells in Graves' hyperthyroidism and ophthalmopathy. Amplified TCR beta CDR3 regions came from RNA transcripts. With the HTBI primer set, the TCR CDR3 went through a first round of RT-PCR. TCRdb independently ran MiXCR on the multiplex PCR reads; one entry per CDR3 protein. The sample lists some 580,000 distinct CDR3 sequences; approximately 15% were seen once. Material: blood. These receptor sequences come from a woman between 40 and 50 years old with Graves' ophthalmopathy.

The table lists this clonotype with many counts. A read error may produce the germline difference seen at one junction end. The chain is built from TRBV5-1 and TRBJ2-3; 8 bases align to TRBD2. The germline V gene encodes CDR1 SGHRS and CDR2 YFSETQ. The CDR3 has 15 residues. The CDR3 DNA sequence: TGTGCCAGCAGTTTAAGTAGCGGGGGCACAGATACGCAGTATTTT. Amino acid sequence: CASSLSSGGTDTQYF. Variable domain in full (rest from reference TRBV5-1 and TRBJ2-3): KAGVTQTPRYLIKTRGQQVTLSCSPISGHRSVSWYQQTPGQGLQFLFEYFSETQRNKGNFPGRFSGRQFSNSRSEMNVSTLELGDSALYLCASSLSSGGTDTQYFGPGTRLTVL.

There are many counts of this clonotype. The CDR3 DNA reads as TGTGCCAGCAGCCCATCGGGAAACATTCAGTACTTC. It yields the protein CASSPSGNIQYF. The chain recombines TRBV3-1 with TRBJ2-4; D call uncertain. V was pared by 4 bases and J by 6 bases, with 7 bases between. The germline gives CDR1 LGHDT, CDR2 YNNKEL (reference sequence). This CDR3 is built from 12 residues.

This clonotype came up a few times. V is TRBV11-2 and J is TRBJ2-7; a weak D match, TRBD2 (5 bases). This CDR3 is built from 14 residues. V was shortened by 5 bases and J by 2 bases, with 13 bases between the two germline ends. Germline assignment: CDR1 SGHAT and CDR2 FQNNGV. Written as DNA, the CDR3 is TGTGCCAGCAGCCTCGGGATTGCCACCTACGAGCAGTACTTC. The encoded protein is CASSLGIATYEQYF.

This clonotype was counted at least ten times. The chain links TRBV7-9 to TRBJ2-1, with 7 bases lining up with TRBD1. CDR1 is SEHNR, CDR2 FQNEAQ, per germline (reference sequence). This CDR3 contains 15 residues. V trimming: 4 bases; J trimming: 3 bases; junction bases outside the gene matches: 6. The CDR3 DNA sequence: TGTGCCAGCAGCTCCCCGGACAGGAACTACAATGAGCAGTTCTTC. Its translation is CASSSPDRNYNEQFF.

In its sample, this clonotype was seen a few times. The V call is TRBV20-1, the J call TRBJ2-3; 11 bases match TRBD2. The CDR3 extends over 14 amino acids. Germline CDR1 DFQATT, CDR2 SNEGSKA (reference sequence). V gave up 1 base and J gave up 5 bases; unmatched junction bases: 2. CDR3 coding DNA: TGCAGTGCTAGAGTGGGACTAGCGGAAGATACGCAGTATTTT. It translates to CSARVGLAEDTQYF.

This clonotype was seen only a few times. This chain joins TRBV12-5 and TRBJ1-5; 9 bases are a match to TRBD1. The CDR3 runs 18 residues. Germline values: CDR1 LGHNT, CDR2 FRNRAP. Unmatched junction bases numbered 13, after V lost 0 bases and J lost 7 bases. The CDR3 spells CASGLVPHRTGAGQPQHF. In DNA, the CDR3 is TGTGCTAGTGGTTTGGTCCCCCATCGGACAGGGGCGGGACAGCCCCAGCATTTT. The variable domain in full, with the rest retrieved from reference TRBV12-5 and TRBJ1-5, is DARVTQTPRHKVTEMGQEVTMRCQPILGHNTVFWYRQTMMQGLELLAYFRNRAPLDDSGMPKDRFSAEMPDATLATLKIQPSEPRDSAVYFCASGLVPHRTGAGQPQHFGDGTRLSIL.

Many counts were recorded for this clonotype. In DNA form, the CDR3 reads TGTGCCAGCAGCTTCTACAGGATCAACTATGGCTACACCTTC. Its protein product is CASSFYRINYGYTF. The chain combines TRBV5-8 with TRBJ1-2; the D gene is possibly TRBD1 (5 bases). The CDR3 is 14 amino acids. Germline V gene data show CDR1 as SGHTS and CDR2 as YDEGEE. V was shortened by 2 bases and J by 2 bases, with 10 bases between the two germline ends.

Many counts were recorded for this clonotype. This rearrangement joins TRBV12-3 or TRBV12-4 to TRBJ1-1; 9 bases fit TRBD1. The CDR3 spans 14 residues. J was trimmed by 3 bases and V by 7 bases; bases with no gene match: 6. The CDR3 sequence is CASTLQGADTEAFF. Written as DNA, the CDR3 is TGTGCCAGCACCTTACAGGGGGCGGACACTGAAGCTTTCTTT.